This T cell receptor (beta chain) stems from a study of blood T cell repertoires in COVID-19. In the study overall: Spain, Italy and the United States supplied samples that represented acute and convalescent COVID-19. T cells, B-cell-depleted T cells, or PBMCs provided the cDNA or gDNA that served as material.

J lost 4 bases, V lost 4 bases, and 6 bases had no gene match. The CDR3 is 15 residues long. Germline CDR1 is LNHDA and CDR2 is SQIVND (reference sequence). In the original workflow: Estimation of nucleated cell counts relied on the amplification of reference gene primers. Sequencing was performed with immunoSEQ multiplex PCR; in TCRdb, only in-frame clones are kept and a portion is missing. That table furnishes V, J and clone size, whereas the DNA furnished D and trimming. The sample has a few hundred thousand clones; around 88% are singletons. The chain is built from TRBV19 and TRBJ1-2; 10 nucleotides agree with TRBD1. Source material: peripheral blood. The clonotype originates from a man aged 45 to 65 with active or convalescent COVID-19. This CDR3 is CASSTGQGPFYGYTF. Written as DNA, the CDR3 is TGTGCCAGTAGTACGGGACAGGGGCCATTCTATGGCTACACCTTC.